One and the same sample provided the 11 T cell receptor beta chains below, sequenced in a study of shared clonotypes between healthy human individuals. TCRdb keeps only in-frame clones here, not all; method: immunoSEQ multiplex PCR. The sample carries over 1.4 million clones, 96% recorded once. Sample: naive CD4+ T cells sorted from blood. Subset noted: CD45RA+ positively selected. The origin of the receptors is a man younger than 40 in good health.

The chain couples TRBV6-5 to TRBJ2-7; no clear D gene. CDR3 length equals 14 residues. V lost 6 bases and J lost 0, with 12 bases in between. The germline V gene encodes CDR1 MNHEY and CDR2 SVGAGI. The chain's CDR3 is CASRGRESSYEQYF. CDR3 DNA sequence: TGTGCCAGCAGAGGCAGAGAAAGCTCCTACGAGCAGTACTTC.

The rearrangement uses TRBV9 and TRBJ2-1, with D perhaps TRBD1 or TRBD2 (5 bases each). Trimming shortened V by 0 bases and J by 6 bases, and 10 bases separated the two germline ends. In germline, CDR1 is SGDLS, CDR2 YYNGEE. The CDR3 is made up of 14 amino acids. The CDR3 loop is CASSVADGTNEQFF. The CDR3 region has the DNA TGTGCCAGCAGCGTAGCTGACGGGACCAATGAGCAGTTCTTC. Supplemented by reference TRBV9 and TRBJ2-1, the full variable domain reads DSGVTQTPKHLITATGQRVTLRCSPRSGDLSVYWYQQSLDQGLQFLIQYYNGEERAKGNILERFSAQQFPDLHSELNLSSLELGDSALYFCASSVADGTNEQFFGPGTRLTVL.

A few counts support this clone. This chain joins TRBV6-6 and TRBJ1-1; D is ambiguous. The length of the CDR3 is 14 residues. Deletions cut 8 bases from V and 3 bases from J, with 16 bases between. Germline V gene lookup returns CDR1 MNHNY and CDR2 SVGAGI (reference sequence). For the CDR3, the DNA is TGTGCCAGCCTTCGGGATCTTGGTTACACTGAAGCTTTCTTT. This translates into CASLRDLGYTEAFF.

On this clone itself: Additional DNA sequences in this sample encode the identical CDR3. This rearrangement joins TRBV11-2 to TRBJ1-2; no reliable D call. V gave up 3 bases and J gave up 1 base, with 3 bases separating them. This CDR3 is built from 12 residues. The V gene's germline CDR1 is SGHAT and CDR2 FQNNGV. The CDR3 nucleotides read TGTGCCAGCAGCTTGGGTAACTATGGCTACACCTTC. Residues: CASSLGNYGYTF.

This clone is a singleton in its sample. The chain combines TRBV27 with TRBJ2-7; perhaps D is TRBD1 or TRBD2 (6 bases each). Trimming shortened V by 3 bases and J by 0 bases, and 21 bases separated the two germline ends. The germline V gene encodes CDR1 MNHEY and CDR2 SMNVEV (reference sequence). The CDR3 is 18 amino acids. CDR3 DNA sequence: TGTGCCAGCAGTTTCATCGGAGGGGGAGTTCCGAGCTCCTACGAGCAGTACTTC. Translation gives CASSFIGGGVPSSYEQYF.

CDR3 sequence: CASIALGAPWDEAFF. The CDR3 coding sequence is TGTGCCAGCATCGCCCTGGGGGCCCCCTGGGATGAAGCTTTCTTT. The chain carries TRBV6-1 and TRBJ1-1, with D possibly TRBD1 on 6 matching bases. The CDR3 has 15 residues. With 7 bases removed from V and 7 bases from J, the gap between germline ends came to 22 bases. The germline CDR1 and CDR2 sequences are MNHNS and SASEGT.

Of note for this clone: Other DNA sequences in the sample encode the same CDR3. The chain has TRBV5-1 and TRBJ2-7, with 7 bases aligning to TRBD1. The CDR3 covers 15 residues. CDR1 is SGHRS, CDR2 YFSETQ, per germline. V was clipped by 0 bases and J by 3 bases; unmatched bases: 6. CDR3 coding DNA: TGCGCCAGCAGCTTGGGAGGGACAGTTGACTACGAGCAGTACTTC. Protein sequence: CASSLGGTVDYEQYF.

This clone was recorded only once. V usage is TRBV7-9 and J usage is TRBJ2-3, with D perhaps matching TRBD2 (5 bases). The length of the CDR3 is 19 residues. CDR1 SEHNR and CDR2 FQNEAQ come from the germline V gene (reference sequence). V was pared by 9 bases and J by 1 base, with 29 bases between. CDR3 DNA: TGTGCCAGTCGCCGGAAAGCGGCCGTAACATGGGGAGGCACAGATACGCAGTATTTT. This codes for CASRRKAAVTWGGTDTQYF.

The V and J genes are TRBV5-1 and TRBJ2-1; D remains unclear. Trimming took off 0 bases at V and 11 bases at J, with 12 bases between the two ends. Germline V gene sequence: CDR1 SGHRS, CDR2 YFSETQ. CDR3 length: 13 residues. The CDR3 sequence is CASSLDSTMKQFF. The CDR3 coding sequence is TGCGCCAGCAGCTTGGACAGTACAATGAAGCAGTTCTTC.

V usage is TRBV28 and J usage is TRBJ2-7; 9 bases match TRBD2. Germline lookup yields CDR1 MDHEN and CDR2 SYDVKM. V lost 6 bases and J lost 3; bases outside the gene matches: 9. The CDR3 totals 15 residues. The chain's CDR3 is CASSPTSGRDYEQYF. CDR3 DNA sequence: TGTGCCAGCAGCCCAACTAGCGGGCGTGACTACGAGCAGTACTTC.

A remark on this clone: The sample carries other DNA sequences with the same CDR3. The V call is TRBV19, the J call TRBJ1-1; D is uncertain. Germline V lookup: CDR1 LNHDA, CDR2 SQIVND (reference sequence). The CDR3 runs 13 residues. Trimming took off 1 base at V and 1 base at J, with 4 bases between the two ends. CDR3 loop: CASSIGRNTEAFF. The CDR3 nucleotides read TGTGCCAGTAGTATAGGGCGGAACACTGAAGCTTTCTTT.